This record looks at one T cell receptor beta chain sequence and its context. The antigen this receptor binds is unknown. Base qualities are missing; no much larger clone stands one base away. This sample stems from a study of PD-1 blockade in mismatch repair-deficient tumors (dated by TCRdb to the late 2010s). In terms of the full investigation: Between September 2013 and 2016, the trial enrolled over 80 consecutive patients with over 10 mismatch repair-deficient cancer types, every one of whom had been previously treated and was progressing. Tumor-associated T cell clones in the peripheral blood of patients responding to PD-1 blockade were tracked using deep sequencing of TCR CDR3 regions.

The library relied on the immunoSEQ multiplex PCR assay. Regarding the original processing steps: A clone was classified as neoantigen-specific if the clone expanded significantly in response to the relevant peptide and did not expand significantly in response to any other peptide tested. TCRdb provides this immuneACCESS table in a form limited to in-frame rearrangements. Some clones are lacking; in checked studies, under half of them reflect an unresolved V gene, and why the rest are absent is not known. The V and J calls and clone size come from that table; D and trimming were worked out from the DNA. Counted in this sample were 8,500 to 10,000 clones; roughly 87% of them appeared once. Around 15% of the sample comes from the top ten. Overall study outcomes, separate from this receptor: Clones residing in the tumor, which were often undetectable in blood before treatment, expanded quickly after pembrolizumab and then contracted, generally before radiologic responses. Clonal expansion was elicited by three of seven peptides, and about 150 unique blood TCRs were yielded, about seven of which were also found in tumor; all positive peptides were derived from frameshift mutations.

The time point tag for this specimen amounts to: approximately ten-day in vitro stimulation with candidate mutation-associated neoantigen peptide 1. Mismatch repair deficiency in every enrolled patient was established by polymerase chain reaction or immunohistochemistry. A few patients who responded to pembrolizumab therapy underwent TCR sequencing. Six or seven ELISpot-reactive candidate neoantigen peptides were each used in an approximately eleven-day in vitro stimulation before TCR sequencing. A control culture with no peptide was handled in the same way and served as the baseline for calculating clone fold changes. The phase II trial prospectively tested pembrolizumab PD-1 blockade in advanced mismatch repair-deficient cancers regardless of tissue of origin. The receptor was derived from an adult with mismatch repair-deficient cancer. This material consisted of cells cultured in vitro, taken from a patient treated with pembrolizumab.

For the CDR3, the sequence is CASISWVGTEAFF. The DNA is as follows: TGTGCCAGCATTTCCTGGGTGGGCACTGAAGCTTTCTTT. This sequence uses TRBV2 and TRBJ1-1; confidence is insufficient to name the D gene. Spanning cysteine to phenylalanine, the CDR3 consists of 13 amino acids. The entry retains the CDR3 DNA only, 39 bases that are in frame from base 1. CDR1 is given as SNHLY and CDR2 as FYNNEI, both from the germline V gene. V sheds 7 bases and J sheds 4 bases, leaving 13 bases between their ends.